This T cell receptor beta chain came from a study of CD8 T cells in ankylosing spondylitis. Study results and caveats: Reportedly, significant enrichment of disease-linked clones occurred in matched ankylosing spondylitis synovial fluid. It appeared that ankylosing spondylitis blood was characterized by a TCR beta motif of several highly homologous variants.

Quantitative molecular-barcoded 5'-RACE generated the TCR beta libraries. MiXCR, applied by TCRdb to the 5' RACE reads, yields one record per CDR3 protein. Of some 840,000 distinct CDR3 sequences in the sample, about 11% are singletons; the top ten hold 0.51%. A note on this clonotype: The antigen remains unidentified.

From germline, CDR1 is GTSNPN and CDR2 SVGIG (reference sequence). J gave up 0 bases and V 1 base, and 11 bases lay outside the gene matches. There are 18 residues in the CDR3. This sequence was found in a male donor with ankylosing spondylitis. Sequencing was carried out using blood, either unsorted or a sorted T cell fraction (not recorded which). The genes are TRBV30 and TRBJ2-1; 8 bases are shared with TRBD2. CDR3 in amino acids: CAWSAGRTSWSSYNEQFF. DNA of the CDR3: TGTGCCTGGAGTGCGGGAAGGACTAGCTGGAGCTCCTACAATGAGCAGTTCTTC.